This T cell receptor (beta chain) originates from a study of beta chain features in type 1 diabetes. Study-level findings and limits: Possible PCR preference for shorter templates applied equally to patients and controls. For TCRB rearrangement, an influence of HLA type remained unresolved here.

cDNA synthesis used the whole RNA isolate, giving expressed TCRB sequences. TCRdb's copy holds only in-frame clones and misses some; the assay was immunoSEQ multiplex PCR. The table lists about 350,000 clones, about 18% of them singletons. One heparinised draw of blood, averaging about 110 mL, came from each donor. Without exception, sorted populations had purity beyond 95%. Points on this clone: Its antigen remains unidentified.

This TCR derives from a young woman in good health. Sequencing input: naive CD4+ T cells from blood.

CDR3 nucleotides: TGTGCCAGCTCACTTCGCCGACAGACGATTAACTATGGCTACACCTTC. Encoded protein: CASSLRRQTINYGYTF. The genes are TRBV18 and TRBJ1-2; maybe TRBD1 (5 bases). Germline V CDR1 and CDR2: KGHSH, LQKENI. The CDR3 contains 16 residues. V was pared by 4 bases and J by 1 base, with 16 bases between. Variable domain in full (rest from reference TRBV18 and TRBJ1-2): NAGVMQNPRHLVRRRGQEARLRCSPMKGHSHVYWYRQLPEEGLKFMVYLQKENIIDESGMPKERFSAEFPKEGPSILRIQQVVRGDSAAYFCASSLRRQTINYGYTFGSGTRLTVV.